The clone carrying this T cell receptor beta chain occurred a few times. The source of the sample is a study of identical twins. TCRdb re-derived calls from the 5' RACE reads in MiXCR, one entry per CDR3 protein. Seen here are roughly 470,000 distinct CDR3 sequences, over 11% observed once, and the top ten hold approximately 0.98%. The CDR3 consists of 18 residues. The germline V and J ends were trimmed by 3 bases and 0 bases, with 21 bases remaining between them. Germline V gene lookup returns CDR1 ENHRY and CDR2 SYGVKD. The same data also contributed to another study, on yellow fever vaccine responses in identical twins.

The genes are TRBV10-3 and TRBJ2-7; D might be TRBD1 (6 bases). This receptor was identified in a woman aged 18-29 years in good health. Material: CD4+ T cells sorted from blood. The CDR3, as DNA: TGTGCCATCAGTGATTTCGGACAGAGGGTTCTTTCCTCCTACGAGCAGTACTTC. It codes for CAISDFGQRVLSSYEQYF.